What follows are 18 T cell receptor beta chains derived from one specimen sequenced in a study of beta chain features in type 1 diabetes. The antigens for these receptors are not known. Broader study findings: A moderate, significant TCRB CDR3 shortening appeared in type 1 diabetes across four CD4+ subsets.

The isolated RNA, all of it, was reverse transcribed, so expressed TCRB transcripts were what got sequenced. The table came from immunoSEQ multiplex PCR; TCRdb's copy has only in-frame clones and leaves some out. The repertoire has 25,000 to 30,000 clones, less than 70% of them found once; the top ten carry over 2%. The specimen was Tregs from blood. The source is a woman in her 30s with type 1 diabetes.

The chain combines TRBV6-4 with TRBJ2-1; 8 bases are shared with TRBD1. The CDR3 is 16 amino acids. Unmatched junction bases numbered 9, after V lost 5 bases and J lost 3 bases. The germline gives CDR1 MRHNA, CDR2 SNTAGT. The CDR3 region is CASSYHFGQGYNEQFF. The CDR3 DNA follows: TGTGCCAGCAGTTACCACTTTGGACAGGGCTACAATGAGCAGTTCTTC.

This clone has more than one count but fewer than ten. The genes are TRBV7-3 and TRBJ2-7; TRBD2 might be the D (6 bases). The V gene lost 5 bases and the J gene lost 5 bases, with 13 bases spanning the gap. Looked up from germline, CDR1 is SGHTA and CDR2 is FQGTGA. The CDR3 extends over 13 amino acids. CDR3: CASSPTPSDEQYF. The CDR3 DNA reads as TGTGCCAGCAGCCCCACGCCTAGCGACGAGCAGTACTTC.

This clone occurred a few times. The chain is built from TRBV29-1 and TRBJ1-5; D uncertain. Germline V gene lookup returns CDR1 SQVTM and CDR2 ANQGSEA. This CDR3 is 13 amino acids long. V was clipped by 5 bases and J by 3 bases, with 11 bases between them. DNA for the CDR3: TGCAGCGTTCGGGGAGATCCCAATCAGCCCCAGCATTTT. Translated, it gives CSVRGDPNQPQHF.

J is TRBJ2-7 and V is TRBV30; perhaps TRBD2 as D (5 bases). The V end was cut by 5 bases, the J end by 0 bases, with 8 bases between. This CDR3 comprises 12 residues. Germline V lookup: CDR1 GTSNPN, CDR2 SVGIG (reference sequence). The CDR3 bases are TGTGCCTGGTCTACTAGCTCCTACGAGCAGTACTTC. Its translation is CAWSTSSYEQYF.

The J gene is TRBJ2-1, the V gene TRBV10-3, with 10 bases matching TRBD1. V lost 8 bases, J lost 5 bases, and 3 bases stayed unmatched. Germline-derived CDR1 and CDR2 are ENHRY and SYGVKD. The CDR3 covers 13 residues. The CDR3 DNA follows: TGTGCCATCGGGGACAGGGGAGACAATGAGCAGTTCTTC. Its translation: CAIGDRGDNEQFF.

The table lists this clone with a few counts. The chain employs TRBV6-1 and TRBJ2-5; D is possibly TRBD2 (6 bases). The CDR3 spans 14 residues. CDR1 is MNHNS and CDR2 is SASEGT in the germline V gene. Trimming shortened V by 6 bases and J by 5 bases, and 16 bases separated the two germline ends. The DNA for the CDR3 is TGTGCCAGCAGCCTGACTAGTCTGGGCGAGACCCAGTACTTC. This codes for CASSLTSLGETQYF.

V usage is TRBV10-3 and J usage is TRBJ2-3, with D unresolved. The V gene lost 6 bases and the J gene lost 0 bases, with 7 bases spanning the gap. CDR1 ENHRY and CDR2 SYGVKD come from the germline V gene. CDR3 length: 13 amino acids. CDR3 protein: CAIRPTSTDTQYF. The CDR3 DNA follows: TGTGCCATCAGGCCGACTAGCACAGATACGCAGTATTTT.

J is TRBJ2-3 and V is TRBV9; D is undetermined. This CDR3 spans 14 amino acids. Trimming stripped 3 bases from V and 1 base from J, with 9 bases between. Germline V gene sequence: CDR1 SGDLS, CDR2 YYNGEE. The CDR3 sequence is CASSATTRTDTQYF. The CDR3 DNA follows: TGTGCCAGCAGCGCGACGACTCGCACAGATACGCAGTATTTT.

This chain links TRBV27 with TRBJ2-2; 12 nucleotides match TRBD2. This CDR3 is 16 amino acids long. The junction had 2 bases not matched to a gene; V was cut back by 2 bases and J by 4 bases. Per germline, CDR1 MNHEY and CDR2 SMNVEV (reference sequence). The CDR3 DNA sequence: TGTGCCAGCAGTTTAACACTAGCGGGAGGCACCGGGGAGCTGTTTTTT. Translated, it gives CASSLTLAGGTGELFF.

The chain has TRBV18 and TRBJ2-1; 12 bases match TRBD2. The CDR3 has 16 residues. Germline trimming cut 4 bases from V and 3 bases from J; bases unmatched to any gene: 4. Per the germline V gene, CDR1 is KGHSH and CDR2 is LQKENI. CDR3 sequence: CASSRRLAGDYNEQFF. The CDR3 nucleotides read TGTGCCAGCTCACGACGACTAGCGGGAGACTACAATGAGCAGTTCTTC.

CDR3 nucleotide sequence: TGTGCCAGCAGCTTAGGGCTAGCGACCAGCACAGATACGCAGTATTTT. It encodes CASSLGLATSTDTQYF. V is TRBV7-3 and J is TRBJ2-3; tentative D call: TRBD2 (6 bases). Germline values: CDR1 SGHTA, CDR2 FQGTGA. Trimming took 2 bases from V and 0 from J, leaving 12 bases between them. This CDR3 contains 16 residues.

The J gene is TRBJ2-3, the V gene TRBV7-2; D uncertain. Trimming removed 2 bases at V and 1 base at J, with 4 bases between. Per the germline V gene, CDR1 is SGHTA and CDR2 is FQGNSA. The CDR3 is made up of 13 amino acids. The CDR3 region has the DNA TGTGCCAGCAGCTTACCAGGCACAGATACGCAGTATTTT. Translation gives CASSLPGTDTQYF.

The chain employs TRBV15 and TRBJ1-2; D is unresolved. The CDR3 consists of 14 residues. Trimming shortened V by 6 bases and J by 0 bases, and 11 bases separated the two germline ends. Per the germline V gene, CDR1 is LNHNV and CDR2 is YYDKDF (reference sequence). CDR3 region: CATSEGGANYGYTF. CDR3 coding DNA: TGTGCCACCAGTGAGGGAGGCGCTAACTATGGCTACACCTTC.

This chain uses TRBV2 with TRBJ2-5, with 8 bases that match TRBD2. With the DNA end fitting TRBJ2-7 better, the J assignment may be wrong. In germline, CDR1 is SNHLY, CDR2 FYNNEI. The CDR3 is 16 residues long. The CDR3 DNA is TGTGCCAGCAGTGAAAGTTCCGGAACTAGCGGTTACGAGCAGTACTTC. Encoded protein: CASSESSGTSGYEQYF.

The V and J genes are TRBV6-5 and TRBJ2-6; D gene uncertain. V lost 5 bases and J lost 4, with 6 bases in between. The CDR3 spans 13 residues. The germline gives CDR1 MNHEY, CDR2 SVGAGI. The CDR3 DNA reads TGTGCCAGCAGTCGAGGCGGGGCCAACGTCCTGACTTTC. Residues: CASSRGGANVLTF.

This clone came up a few times. The chain links TRBV11-2 to TRBJ2-1; D is possibly TRBD2 (6 bases). Trimming took 4 bases from V and 8 from J, leaving 24 bases between them. The CDR3 is 17 residues long. CDR1 SGHAT and CDR2 FQNNGV come from the germline V gene. CDR3 in DNA: TGTGCCAGCAGCTGGAACCGGGACTCCAAGATCATGGATGAGCAGTTCTTC. Its protein product is CASSWNRDSKIMDEQFF.

This sequence joins TRBV19 and TRBJ2-5; 11 nucleotides align to TRBD2. The J call is uncertain, as TRBJ2-7 better fits the DNA end. The CDR3 totals 15 residues. Germline CDR1 and CDR2: LNHDA and SQIVND (reference sequence). Here the CDR3 DNA reads TGTGCCAGTACCAAGACTAGCGGGATGTCATACGAGCAGTACTTC. Its translation: CASTKTSGMSYEQYF.

This clone was counted between two and nine times. The chain is built from TRBV13 and TRBJ2-7; D remains ambiguous. Trimming cost V 6 bases and J 4 bases, with 10 bases left between them. The CDR3 has 12 residues. Germline V gene data show CDR1 as PRHDT and CDR2 as FYEKMQ (reference sequence). For the CDR3, the DNA is TGTGCCAGCAGGCTGGAGCCTTACGAGCAGTACTTC. This encodes CASRLEPYEQYF.